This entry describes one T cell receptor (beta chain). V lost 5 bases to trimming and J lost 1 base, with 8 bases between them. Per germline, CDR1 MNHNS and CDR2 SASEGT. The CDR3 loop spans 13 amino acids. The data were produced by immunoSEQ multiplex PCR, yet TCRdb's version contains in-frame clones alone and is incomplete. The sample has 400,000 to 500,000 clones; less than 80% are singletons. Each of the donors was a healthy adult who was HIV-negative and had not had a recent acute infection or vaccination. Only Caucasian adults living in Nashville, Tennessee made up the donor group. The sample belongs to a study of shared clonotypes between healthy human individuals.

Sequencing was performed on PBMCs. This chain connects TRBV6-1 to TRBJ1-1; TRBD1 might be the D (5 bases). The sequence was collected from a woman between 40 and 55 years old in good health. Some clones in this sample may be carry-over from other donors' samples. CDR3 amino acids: CASSTTANTEAFF. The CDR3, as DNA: TGTGCCAGCAGTACGACAGCGAACACTGAAGCTTTCTTT.